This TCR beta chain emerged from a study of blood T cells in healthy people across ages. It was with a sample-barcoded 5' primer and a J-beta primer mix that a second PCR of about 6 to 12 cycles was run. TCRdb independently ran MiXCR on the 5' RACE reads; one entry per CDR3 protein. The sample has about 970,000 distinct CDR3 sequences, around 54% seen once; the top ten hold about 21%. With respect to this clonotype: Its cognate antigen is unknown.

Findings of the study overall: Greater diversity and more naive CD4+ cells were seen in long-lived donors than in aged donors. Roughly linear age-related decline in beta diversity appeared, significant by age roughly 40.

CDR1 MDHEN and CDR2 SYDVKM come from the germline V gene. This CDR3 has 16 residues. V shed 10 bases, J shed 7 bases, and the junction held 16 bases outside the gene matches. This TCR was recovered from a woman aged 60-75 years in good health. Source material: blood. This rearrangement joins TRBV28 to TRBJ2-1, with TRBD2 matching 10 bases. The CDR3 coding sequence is TGTGCCAACAGGGAGATGGGGGGGACTAGCGATAATGAGCAGTTCTTC. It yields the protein CANREMGGTSDNEQFF. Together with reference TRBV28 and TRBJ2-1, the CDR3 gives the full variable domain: DVKVTQSSRYLVKRTGEKVFLECVQDMDHENMFWYRQDPGLGLRLIYFSYDVKMKEKGDIPEGYSVSREKKERFSLILESASTNQTSMYLCANREMGGTSDNEQFFGPGTRLTVL.